These T cell receptor beta chains were read from a single sample in a study of T cells in Graves' hyperthyroidism and ophthalmopathy. TCRdb called the multiplex PCR reads again in MiXCR, with one record for every CDR3 protein. The sample carries some 650,000 distinct CDR3 sequences, about a sixth recorded once. Sequencing was carried out using blood. These receptors were obtained from a woman in her thirties or forties with Graves' ophthalmopathy. CDR3s include the opening cysteine and the closing phenylalanine or tryptophan. D genes are given only for firm matches. The size field is filled for only some rows; it gives once, few, many or a size class.

cdr3_aa d_call clone_size v_call
CASSSGAFQETQYF NA many TRBV5-5
CASSYSTRIEAFF NA many TRBV6-6
CAVSGGEQPQHF TRBD1 NA TRBV6-1
CASSHDLLYEQYF NA few TRBV4-1
CASSDIGQGVNEQFF TRBD1 many TRBV6-1
CASSLRGQGISYEQYF TRBD1 once TRBV12-3/TRBV12-4
CATSDLPGLLFWEQYF NA NA TRBV24-1
CASSYSGQGGQTQYF TRBD1 many TRBV6-6
CASSRTSGGVDTQYF TRBD2 NA TRBV6-1
CASSPTGEWTYEQFF TRBD1 few TRBV9
CASRPDNSGANVLTF NA few TRBV10-1
CASHGGNTGELFF NA NA TRBV7-3
CSAPNPGGGNEQFF TRBD2 many TRBV20-1
CASSRKGLAGGSSTGELFF TRBD2 few TRBV7-6
CSAREWSSTQYF NA many TRBV20-1
CATSSSTGRHEQYF NA NA TRBV15
CASSPQQGHYGYTF NA many TRBV28
CAISEIGNEQFF NA NA TRBV10-3
CASSPLGTGVGETQYF TRBD1 NA TRBV11-3
CASSSRDSSSGNTIYF NA many TRBV11-2
CASSVGGLAGSTDTQYF TRBD2 NA TRBV9
CASSLPPKPGSSEAFF NA many TRBV27
CSAEDRAYGYTF TRBD1 few TRBV20-1
CASSSRTGHGNQPQHF TRBD1 NA TRBV6-1
CSAGRTSYEQFF NA many TRBV20-1
CATSRGGLNTEAFF NA many TRBV15
CAWSRQGATEAFF TRBD1 many TRBV30
CASSLEGLEGDIQYF TRBD2 NA TRBV5-1
CAWSAGGTGGNIQYF TRBD1 many TRBV30
CASSQEAGMERGAFF NA NA TRBV4-2
CASSLSQVENTEAFF NA few TRBV5-1
CASSSRTSGRPGELFF TRBD2 many TRBV11-2
CSAPGQMNTEAFF TRBD1 few TRBV20-1
CASSYPGTKYEQYF NA many TRBV6-2/TRBV6-3
CASTPQSSYNEQFF NA NA TRBV7-2
CASSLIPGQRVGEGYTF TRBD1 many TRBV5-1
CASSLSTGGYQETQYF TRBD2 many TRBV5-1
CASSLAGTSKEQYF TRBD2 many TRBV5-1
CASSINPWGYEQYF NA few TRBV19
CASSGFSGTQDEQFF NA many TRBV11-2
CASRVTGLRSNEKLFF NA few TRBV6-1
CASSVDLYNEQFF NA many TRBV9
CASSGNSGSITGELFF TRBD2 many TRBV2
CASSLATGTALNEKLFF NA many TRBV5-1
CASSLRLAGEETQYF TRBD2 NA TRBV12-3/TRBV12-4
CSALSGPEAFF NA many TRBV20-1
CASSALDRDDYEQYF TRBD1 many TRBV2
CAWSVRGGNEQFF TRBD2 many TRBV30
CSAKRGPAPDTQYF TRBD2 few TRBV20-1